The 10 T cell receptor beta chains reported below all come from one sample, sequenced in a study of T cell repertoires in ileal Crohn's disease. Method: immunoSEQ multiplex PCR; TCRdb's copy keeps in-frame clones and lacks some. The repertoire consists of about 11,000 clones, with over 60% occurring once and the leading ten covering approximately 8%. Time point noted: neoterminal ileum biopsy at postoperative endoscopy, about 6 months after surgery. Sequenced sample: ileal tissue. The source of these receptors is an adult with Crohn's disease.

The rearrangement joins TRBV6-6 to TRBJ1-5; tentatively, D is TRBD1 (6 bases). There are 15 residues in the CDR3. V was pared by 2 bases and J by 2 bases, with 10 bases between. In germline, CDR1 is MNHNY, CDR2 SVGAGI (reference sequence). The CDR3 coding sequence is TGTGCCAGCAGTTACGGGGGCCCGGGCAATCAGCCCCAGCATTTT. Translation gives CASSYGGPGNQPQHF.

The chain joins TRBV6-5 to TRBJ2-5, with a weak D call TRBD2 (6 bases). CDR3 length equals 15 residues. Germline V gene sequence: CDR1 MNHEY, CDR2 SVGAGI. V gave up 0 bases and J gave up 4 bases, with 12 bases separating them. The CDR3 reads CASSYSIGGAETQYF. The CDR3 nucleotides are TGTGCCAGCAGTTACTCGATCGGGGGAGCAGAGACCCAGTACTTC.

The chain joins TRBV5-6 to TRBJ2-3; tentative D call: TRBD2 (6 bases). The CDR3 length is 17 residues. Trimming stripped 3 bases from V and 2 bases from J, with 19 bases between. CDR1 SGHDT and CDR2 YYEEEE come from the germline V gene. CDR3 in amino acids: CASSSGIAESITDTQYF. The CDR3 DNA follows: TGTGCCAGCAGCTCGGGGATAGCGGAATCAATCACAGATACGCAGTATTTT.

The chain carries TRBV14 and TRBJ2-7; D is unclear. Trimming pared 4 bases from V and 5 bases from J, leaving 12 bases between. The length of the CDR3 is 13 residues. CDR1 is SGHDN and CDR2 is FVKESK in the germline V gene. The CDR3 DNA reads TGTGCCAGCAGCCCGGAAGACTGGGACGAGCAGTACTTC. As protein: CASSPEDWDEQYF.

The chain recombines TRBV10-3 with TRBJ2-3, with D possibly being TRBD1 (6 bases). The CDR3 is 15 amino acids. From germline, CDR1 is ENHRY and CDR2 SYGVKD. Trimming pared 2 bases from V and 2 bases from J, leaving 11 bases between. The CDR3 here is CAISERDNPTDTQYF. The CDR3 DNA reads TGTGCCATCAGTGAGAGGGACAACCCCACAGATACGCAGTATTTT.

This sequence joins TRBV2 and TRBJ1-5; maybe TRBD1 (5 bases). Germline CDR1 is SNHLY and CDR2 is FYNNEI. Between the trimmed V and J ends, which lost 6 bases and 0 bases, there was a span of 9 bases. The CDR3 runs to 14 residues. The chain's CDR3 is CASRGTSSNQPQHF. The CDR3 region has the DNA TGTGCCAGCAGGGGGACTTCTAGCAATCAGCCCCAGCATTTT.

The chain recombines TRBV28 with TRBJ1-5; D remains ambiguous. The V end was cut by 11 bases, the J end by 3 bases, with 11 bases between. Germline CDR1 reads MDHEN; CDR2 reads SYDVKM. The CDR3 loop spans 12 amino acids. CDR3: CALSKINQPQHF. DNA for the CDR3: TGTGCCCTTAGCAAGATCAATCAGCCCCAGCATTTT.

The sample holds a few counts of this clone. The same CDR3 also results from other DNA sequences found in this sample. The V gene is TRBV2, the J gene TRBJ2-3; 9 nucleotides agree with TRBD2. The CDR3 runs 15 residues. V was clipped by 4 bases and J by 3 bases; unmatched bases: 5. Germline V lookup: CDR1 SNHLY, CDR2 FYNNEI. CDR3 residues: CASSVLAGATDTQYF. As DNA, the CDR3 is TGTGCCAGCAGTGTATTAGCGGGAGCAACAGATACGCAGTATTTT.

The chain has TRBV4-3 and TRBJ2-2; 7 bases agree with TRBD1. The CDR3 covers 15 residues. J gave up 5 bases and V 3 bases, and 6 bases lay outside the gene matches. Per the germline V gene, CDR1 is LGHNA and CDR2 is YSLEER. CDR3 amino acids: CASSQRQGVTGELFF. The CDR3, as DNA: TGCGCCAGCAGCCAGAGGCAGGGGGTTACCGGGGAGCTGTTTTTT.

This sequence joins TRBV5-1 and TRBJ1-1; tentatively, D is TRBD1 (5 bases). Trimming stripped 2 bases from V and 1 base from J, with 12 bases between. The CDR3 consists of 15 residues. Germline CDR1 is SGHRS and CDR2 is YFSETQ. CDR3 region: CASSFGGTSNTEAFF. DNA for the CDR3: TGCGCCAGCAGCTTTGGGGGGACGTCGAACACTGAAGCTTTCTTT. Together with reference TRBV5-1 and TRBJ1-1, the CDR3 gives the full variable domain: KAGVTQTPRYLIKTRGQQVTLSCSPISGHRSVSWYQQTPGQGLQFLFEYFSETQRNKGNFPGRFSGRQFSNSRSEMNVSTLELGDSALYLCASSFGGTSNTEAFFGQGTRLTVV.